This T cell receptor beta chain was sequenced for a study of identical twins. TCRdb recomputed calls from the 5' RACE reads with MiXCR, one row per CDR3 protein. Counted here are 1.5 million to 2 million distinct CDR3 sequences, under 35% occurring once; the ten biggest clones make up about 0.27%. With no exceptions, donors were healthy Caucasians. Study-level findings and limits: Researchers reported excess low generation probability among twin-shared out-of-frame alpha sequences. With monozygotic twins, out-of-frame TCR alpha sharing exceeded what models estimated. Findings depended on cross-sectional statistics rather than tracking the same donors.

This clonotype was observed a few times. Its antigen is currently unknown. The CDR3 totals 17 residues. The ends were cut back, 0 bases at V and 3 bases at J, with 17 bases in the middle. Looked up from germline, CDR1 is LGHDT and CDR2 is YNNKEL (reference sequence). The receptor comes from a newborn girl in good health. This chain uses TRBV3-1 with TRBJ1-2; D not resolved. The material sequenced was cord blood. CDR3 residues: CASSQDGLGPGDYGYTF. The CDR3 coding sequence is TGTGCCAGCAGCCAAGATGGATTAGGGCCGGGCGACTATGGCTACACCTTC.